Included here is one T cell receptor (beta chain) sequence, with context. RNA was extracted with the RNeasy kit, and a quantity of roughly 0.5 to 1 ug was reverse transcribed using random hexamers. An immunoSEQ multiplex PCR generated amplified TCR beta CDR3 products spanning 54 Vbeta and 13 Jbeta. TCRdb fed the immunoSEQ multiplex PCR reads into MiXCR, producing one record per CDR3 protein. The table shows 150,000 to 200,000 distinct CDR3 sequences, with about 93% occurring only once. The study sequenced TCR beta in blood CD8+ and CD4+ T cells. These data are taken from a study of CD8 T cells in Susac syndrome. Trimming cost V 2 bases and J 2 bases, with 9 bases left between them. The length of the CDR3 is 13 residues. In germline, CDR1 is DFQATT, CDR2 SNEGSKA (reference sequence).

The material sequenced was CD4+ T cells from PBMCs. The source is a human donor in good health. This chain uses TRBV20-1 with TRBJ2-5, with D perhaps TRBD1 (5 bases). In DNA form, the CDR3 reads TGCAGTGCTAGACCAGGGCATCAAGAGACCCAGTACTTC. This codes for CSARPGHQETQYF.